Listed here are 27 T cell receptor beta chains from one sample, sequenced in a study of CD8+ T cells in alopecia areata. Extraction and reverse transcription of RNA yielded cDNA as the sequencing template. Sequencing used immunoSEQ multiplex PCR; TCRdb keeps in-frame clones, though not all of them. The sample lists more than 110,000 clones, around three fifths occurring once. The sample was CD4+ T cells sorted from blood, taken at week 0. Source of these receptors: a human donor with alopecia areata.

V is TRBV10-3 and J is TRBJ1-2, with 8 bases aligning to TRBD1. Germline V gives CDR1 ENHRY, CDR2 SYGVKD. The CDR3 has 13 residues. V shed 2 bases, J shed 6 bases, and the junction held 2 bases outside the gene matches. This CDR3 is CAISEQGADGYTF. The CDR3 bases are TGTGCCATCAGTGAGCAGGGGGCTGATGGCTACACCTTC.

The CDR3 bases are TGTGCCAGCAGTGAATATGCATTCTATGGCTACACCTTC. Protein sequence: CASSEYAFYGYTF. The chain couples TRBV25-1 to TRBJ1-2, with unresolved D. Germline CDR1 reads MGHDK; CDR2 reads SYGVNS. The length of the CDR3 is 13 residues. Trimming removed 0 bases from V and 4 bases from J, with 6 bases in between.

This clone has just a few counts. The chain couples TRBV2 to TRBJ1-5; D is unclear. Germline-derived CDR1 and CDR2 are SNHLY and FYNNEI. CDR3 size: 14 residues. Trimming shortened V by 7 bases and J by 2 bases, and 12 bases separated the two germline ends. CDR3 nucleotides: TGTGCCAGCAACTCTGGGCAGCGCAATCAGCCCCAGCATTTT. Encoded protein: CASNSGQRNQPQHF.

The chain employs TRBV29-1 and TRBJ1-1; D gene uncertain. V was trimmed by 4 bases and J by 1 base, leaving 13 bases between them. Germline CDR1 SQVTM, CDR2 ANQGSEA. The CDR3 has 14 residues. The CDR3 DNA is TGCAGCGTTGGCGCACGGCAGGCGAACACTGAAGCTTTCTTT. Encoded protein: CSVGARQANTEAFF.

This clone was detected a few times. This chain links TRBV4-3 with TRBJ1-1, with 7 bases lining up with TRBD1. Unmatched junction bases numbered 8, after V lost 1 base and J lost 6 bases. Germline V gives CDR1 LGHNA, CDR2 YSLEER. The CDR3 contains 15 residues. For the CDR3, the DNA is TGCGCCAGCAGCCAAGCGAACCCGACAGGGCCTGAAGCTTTCTTT. The encoded protein is CASSQANPTGPEAFF.

The rearrangement joins TRBV7-2 to TRBJ1-6; 9 nucleotides align to TRBD1. The CDR3 loop spans 14 amino acids. Trimming removed 1 base from V and 13 bases from J; junction bases left unmatched: 5. Germline-derived CDR1 and CDR2 are SGHTA and FQGNSA. The CDR3 is CASSLVGQGPPLHF. The CDR3 coding sequence is TGTGCCAGCAGCTTAGTAGGACAGGGGCCCCCCCTCCACTTT.

The genes are TRBV5-6 and TRBJ1-1, with TRBD1 matching 7 bases. This CDR3 contains 14 residues. The V gene's germline CDR1 is SGHDT and CDR2 YYEEEE. The ends lost 4 bases at V and 3 bases at J; junction bases unmatched: 6. The CDR3 protein is CASSGNRGDTEAFF. CDR3 sequence (DNA): TGTGCCAGCAGCGGGAACAGGGGAGACACTGAAGCTTTCTTT.

Only a few counts were recorded for this clone. The chain joins TRBV2 to TRBJ1-5; D remains ambiguous. The CDR3 is 15 residues long. The V and J ends lost 3 bases and 0 bases respectively, with 9 bases between them. From germline, CDR1 is SNHLY and CDR2 FYNNEI. CDR3 in DNA: TGTGCCAGCAGTGAGAACAGTTATAGCAATCAGCCCCAGCATTTT. It encodes CASSENSYSNQPQHF.

This rearrangement joins TRBV7-2 to TRBJ1-6, with D maybe TRBD1 (5 bases). The ends were cut back, 7 bases at V and 8 bases at J, with 21 bases in the middle. CDR1 and CDR2 (germline): SGHTA, FQGNSA. The CDR3 runs to 16 residues. The CDR3 loop is CASTPATGTGYSPLHF. CDR3 coding DNA: TGTGCCAGCACCCCCGCGACCGGGACGGGTTATTCACCCCTCCACTTT.

The rearrangement joins TRBV7-3 to TRBJ2-3; D unclear. The CDR3 contains 13 residues. CDR1 is SGHTA and CDR2 is FQGTGA in the germline V gene. With 2 bases removed from V and 5 bases from J, the gap between germline ends came to 8 bases. Here the CDR3 reads CASSLGWKDTQYF. DNA of the CDR3: TGTGCCAGCAGCTTAGGGTGGAAAGATACGCAGTATTTT.

CDR3 region: CASSQTTRPLFF. The CDR3 DNA sequence: TGCGCCAGCAGCCAGACTACACGCCCGCTGTTCTTC. The rearrangement joins TRBV5-1 to TRBJ2-1; weak D call: TRBD2 (5 bases). Trimming took off 4 bases at V and 15 bases at J, with 17 bases between the two ends. The germline gives CDR1 SGHRS, CDR2 YFSETQ. This CDR3 comprises 12 residues.

This clone was seen only once. V usage is TRBV29-1 and J usage is TRBJ2-7; D is ambiguous. The CDR3 totals 11 residues. The V gene lost 1 base and the J gene lost 12 bases, with 13 bases spanning the gap. Germline CDR1 SQVTM, CDR2 ANQGSEA. The CDR3 loop is CSVEVLGGSYF. In DNA, the CDR3 is TGCAGCGTTGAAGTTCTCGGCGGTTCGTACTTC.

The chain is built from TRBV2 and TRBJ1-1; D gene ambiguous. The length of the CDR3 is 14 residues. Trimming removed 7 bases at V and 1 base at J, with 13 bases between. The germline gives CDR1 SNHLY, CDR2 FYNNEI. DNA for the CDR3: TGTGCCAGCATCGCCAGTGTTCCGAACACTGAAGCTTTCTTT. This translates into CASIASVPNTEAFF.

The rearrangement links TRBV29-1 to TRBJ1-1; perhaps TRBD1 as D (6 bases). The CDR3 totals 14 residues. Trimming shortened V by 6 bases and J by 3 bases, and 17 bases separated the two germline ends. Germline V CDR1 and CDR2: SQVTM, ANQGSEA. CDR3 bases: TGCAGCGTCAATCAGGGGTGGGGGGACACTGAAGCTTTCTTT. Its translation is CSVNQGWGDTEAFF.

This clone was counted a few times. This CDR3 reads CASSSGTGFQPQHF. The CDR3 DNA reads TGTGCCAGCAGCTCCGGGACAGGGTTTCAGCCCCAGCATTTT. The rearrangement uses TRBV7-9 and TRBJ1-5, with 9 bases identical to TRBD1. CDR3 size: 14 residues. Looked up from germline, CDR1 is SEHNR and CDR2 is FQNEAQ (reference sequence). The V gene end was trimmed by 4 bases and the J gene end by 6 bases; junction bases not matched to a gene: 4.

The V and J genes are TRBV11-2 and TRBJ2-5; D might be TRBD2 (6 bases). The CDR3 runs 15 residues. V was clipped by 1 base and J by 2 bases, with 11 bases between them. CDR1 SGHAT and CDR2 FQNNGV come from the germline V gene. Here the CDR3 reads CASSLGALAQETQYF. The CDR3 DNA reads TGTGCCAGCAGCTTAGGGGCACTAGCTCAAGAGACCCAGTACTTC.

This clone was observed a handful of times. The gene calls are TRBV5-1 and TRBJ2-5, with 8 bases that match TRBD2. The CDR3 is made up of 16 amino acids. Germline V lookup: CDR1 SGHRS, CDR2 YFSETQ. The V and J ends lost 0 bases and 2 bases, in that order; junction bases with no gene match: 6. The CDR3 coding sequence is TGCGCCAGCAGCTTGGTACCCACTAGCGGACAAGAGACCCAGTACTTC. This sequence encodes CASSLVPTSGQETQYF.

The V call is TRBV15, the J call TRBJ1-2; possibly TRBD1 for D (5 bases). Trimming stripped 4 bases from V and 5 bases from J, with 11 bases between. Germline V gene lookup returns CDR1 LNHNV and CDR2 YYDKDF (reference sequence). This CDR3 is built from 13 residues. CDR3 nucleotide sequence: TGTGCCACCAGCAAGGACACTGGATATGGCTACACCTTC. Translated, it gives CATSKDTGYGYTF.

This chain joins TRBV29-1 and TRBJ2-7; the D is unclear. The CDR3 sequence is 13 residues long. Germline V gives CDR1 SQVTM, CDR2 ANQGSEA. The V end lost 4 bases, the J end lost 3 bases, and 13 bases lay between the germline ends. CDR3 sequence: CSVALGINYEQYF. CDR3 nucleotides: TGCAGCGTTGCACTGGGGATCAACTACGAGCAGTACTTC.

This clone was seen just once. The chain carries TRBV7-9 and TRBJ2-7; D gene ambiguous. This CDR3 contains 14 residues. The ends were cut back, 5 bases at V and 7 bases at J, with 18 bases in the middle. CDR1 is SEHNR and CDR2 is FQNEAQ in the germline V gene (reference sequence). The CDR3 bases are TGTGCCAGCAGCCGAGACCCCACCCCCCGTGAGCAGTACTTC. Translated: CASSRDPTPREQYF.

The chain recombines TRBV6-5 with TRBJ2-7; 11 nucleotides match TRBD1. CDR1 MNHEY and CDR2 SVGAGI come from the germline V gene. V gave up 8 bases and J gave up 2 bases; unmatched junction bases: 8. The CDR3 is 15 residues long. In DNA form, the CDR3 reads TGTGCCAGCCAAACCCGGGACAGGGGGACCTACGAGCAGTACTTC. It yields the protein CASQTRDRGTYEQYF.

This rearrangement joins TRBV20-1 to TRBJ2-5; D is unclear. V lost 6 bases and J 4 bases, leaving 9 bases between the germline ends. The CDR3 is 11 amino acids. Germline values: CDR1 DFQATT, CDR2 SNEGSKA (reference sequence). CDR3 in DNA: TGCAGTGCCCCAGTGGGAGAGACCCAGTACTTC. Protein sequence: CSAPVGETQYF.

The chain uses TRBV19 and TRBJ1-5; D gene uncertain. The CDR3 has 15 residues. Germline V CDR1 and CDR2: LNHDA, SQIVND (reference sequence). V was trimmed by 7 bases and J by 5 bases, leaving 18 bases between them. The CDR3 nucleotides are TGTGCCAGTAATAATCCGGGCAGGCTCTATCAGCCCCAGCATTTT. Residues: CASNNPGRLYQPQHF.

This clone showed up just a few times. The rearrangement joins TRBV30 to TRBJ1-1, with a possible D match to TRBD1 (5 bases). CDR1 GTSNPN and CDR2 SVGIG come from the germline V gene (reference sequence). The ends were cut back, 4 bases at V and 5 bases at J, with 17 bases in the middle. CDR3 length equals 14 residues. The CDR3 DNA reads TGTGCCTGGACCAAGGGGAGTGTGGGAACTGAAGCTTTCTTT. Translating gives CAWTKGSVGTEAFF.

The chain is built from TRBV7-9 and TRBJ1-2, with TRBD1 matching 8 bases. Germline CDR1 reads SEHNR; CDR2 reads FQNEAQ (reference sequence). CDR3 size: 16 residues. The V and J ends lost 1 base and 4 bases, in that order; junction bases with no gene match: 8. CDR3 DNA sequence: TGTGCCAGCAGCTTAGGAAGGACAGGGAGAGGCTATGGCTACACCTTC. It codes for CASSLGRTGRGYGYTF.

This clone occurred a few times. V gene TRBV29-1 combines with J gene TRBJ2-7; unclear D gene. In germline, CDR1 is SQVTM, CDR2 ANQGSEA. The CDR3 has 12 residues. The germline V and J ends were trimmed by 0 bases and 3 bases, with 6 bases remaining between them. The CDR3 is CSVEDSNYEQYF. As DNA, the CDR3 is TGCAGCGTTGAAGACTCGAACTACGAGCAGTACTTC.

This clone showed up just a few times. This chain connects TRBV18 to TRBJ1-6, with D unresolved. This CDR3 contains 14 residues. V lost 1 base, J lost 4 bases, and 5 bases lay in between. The germline V gene has CDR1 KGHSH and CDR2 LQKENI. In nucleotides, the CDR3 is TGTGCCAGCTCACCACAGGGATATAATTCACCCCTCCACTTT. It yields the protein CASSPQGYNSPLHF.